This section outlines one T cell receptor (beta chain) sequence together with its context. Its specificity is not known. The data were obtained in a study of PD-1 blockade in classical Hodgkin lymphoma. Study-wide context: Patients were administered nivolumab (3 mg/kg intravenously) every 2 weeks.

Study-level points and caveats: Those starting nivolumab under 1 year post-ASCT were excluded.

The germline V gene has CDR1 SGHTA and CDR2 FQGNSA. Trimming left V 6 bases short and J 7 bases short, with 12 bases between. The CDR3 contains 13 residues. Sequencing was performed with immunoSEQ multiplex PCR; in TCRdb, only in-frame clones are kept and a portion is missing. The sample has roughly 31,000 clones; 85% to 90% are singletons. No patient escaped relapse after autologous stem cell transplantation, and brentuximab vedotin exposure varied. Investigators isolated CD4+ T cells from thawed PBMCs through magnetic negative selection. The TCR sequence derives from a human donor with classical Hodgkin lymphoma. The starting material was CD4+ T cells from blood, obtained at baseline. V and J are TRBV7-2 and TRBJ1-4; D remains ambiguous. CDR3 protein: CASSPGSVEKLFF. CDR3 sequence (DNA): TGTGCCAGCAGTCCGGGTTCGGTTGAAAAACTGTTTTTT.